This TCR beta chain was recorded in a study of blood T cells in healthy people across ages (dated by TCRdb to between 2015 and 2017). Regarding the research as a whole: In model experiments, roughly one uniquely barcoded TCR beta cDNA molecule per two T cells was captured by template switching. To avoid experimental bias, donors of different ages were distributed randomly across sequencing lanes. The study measured age-related changes in TCR beta repertoire diversity using deep sequencing normalized with unique cDNA molecular identifiers. The donors were divided into four age groups: young (average around 15 years), middle-aged (approximately 41), aged (62) and long-lived (82). Two additional independent replicas of 1 million unique cDNA reads from the same blood draw were analyzed for two donors (one aged 18 to 30 and one aged 80 or older).

The library came from 5' RACE. Sequenced using an Illumina HiSeq 2500. A second PCR of about 6 to 11 cycles was run with a J-beta primer mix and a sample-barcoded 5' primer. A unique molecular identifier was introduced onto each TCR beta cDNA molecule by a template-switch 5' adaptor carrying 12 random nucleotides. Each sample yielded at least 3 million CDR3-containing paired-end reads. First-strand cDNA was synthesized from all RNA with the Mint cDNA synthesis kit, primed by a TRBC-specific oligonucleotide. Following uracil-DNA glycosylase treatment, a first 18-cycle PCR with universal primers M1SS and BC2_uni_R was performed on all cDNA. The original methods were these. Each sample was normalized by randomly selecting 1 million high-quality reads, each carrying a distinct molecular identifier. Reads with shared molecular identifiers were discarded instead of being binned into consensus sequences. MiTCR, set to a Q25 quality threshold and the strictest error-elimination algorithm, was used for CDR3 identification, clonotype clustering and error correction. A nonparametric unseen species model with Euler transformation was used to estimate a lower bound on total TCR beta diversity. In TCRdb, the public reads were trimmed at Q25 with fastp and aligned with MiXCR, with productive beta chains retained. Rows with one shared CDR3 protein collapse into an entry with the most common genes and DNA. TCRdb, not the original authors, processed these V and J calls. This sample is represented by approximately 850,000 distinct CDR3 sequences; over 45% of them were singletons. Clones ranked in the top ten supply 22% of the sample.

Donors were a few dozen systemically healthy Caucasian individuals from Russia aged roughly 6 to 95 years. About 9.8 milliliters of peripheral blood were drawn from each donor into EDTA-treated Vacutainer tubes. Ficoll-Paque density-gradient centrifugation was used to isolate PBMCs, with at least 6.5 million per sample. Total RNA was extracted from PBMCs with Trizol reagent, with at least 5.5 micrograms obtained per sample. For every donor, flow cytometry on a PBMC aliquot measured the percentage of naive CD45RAhigh/CD27high T cells. Results the study describes overall, beyond this receptor: Because profiling used bulk unsorted PBMCs, naive and antigen-experienced compartments could not be compared conclusively. Compared with the aged group, the long-lived group had more naive CD4+ T cells, fewer expanded clones and increased TCR diversity, suggesting age selection. Estimates of total diversity from one million sequenced T cells were regarded as lower bounds and underestimates. Donor CMV infection status was unknown, potentially confounding age-related changes in expanded clonotypes. A strong correlation was found between observed TCR beta diversity and the percentage of naive T cells measured by flow cytometry. Observed TCR beta diversity per million T cells fell roughly linearly with age, and a significant reduction was already apparent by age about 43.

This clonotype has a handful of counts. The antigen it recognizes is unknown. Base qualities are not at hand, and no much larger clone is one base apart. The specimen sequenced was blood. The TCR was taken from a man aged 25-40 years in good health.

In nucleotide form, the sequence is TGCGCCAGCAGCCAAGACCCAGGGTTGTTTTCACCCCTCCACTTT. This sequence encodes CASSQDPGLFSPLHF. The chain is made from TRBV4-3 and TRBJ1-6; matching of 5 bases hints at TRBD1 as the D gene. Measured from the cysteine to the phenylalanine, the CDR3 is 15 residues long. The entry retains the CDR3 DNA only, 45 bases that are in frame from base 1. Trimming takes 0 bases from V and 9 bases from J, and the germline ends sit 12 bases apart. Looking up the germline V gene yields CDR1 LGHNA and CDR2 YSLEER.